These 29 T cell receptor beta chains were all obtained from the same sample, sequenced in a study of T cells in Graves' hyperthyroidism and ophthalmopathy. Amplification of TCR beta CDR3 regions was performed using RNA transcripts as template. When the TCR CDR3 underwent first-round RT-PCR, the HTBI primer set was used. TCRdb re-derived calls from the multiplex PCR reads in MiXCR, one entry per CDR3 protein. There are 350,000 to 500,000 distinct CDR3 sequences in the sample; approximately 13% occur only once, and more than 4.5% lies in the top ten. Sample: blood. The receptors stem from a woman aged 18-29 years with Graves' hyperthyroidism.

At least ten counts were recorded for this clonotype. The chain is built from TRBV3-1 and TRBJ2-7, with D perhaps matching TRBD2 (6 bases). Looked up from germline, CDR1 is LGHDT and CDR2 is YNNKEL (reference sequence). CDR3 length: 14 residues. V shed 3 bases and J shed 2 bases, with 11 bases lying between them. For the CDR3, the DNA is TGTGCCAGCAGCCAGGGCGGGACCACCTACGAGCAGTACTTC. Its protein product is CASSQGGTTYEQYF.

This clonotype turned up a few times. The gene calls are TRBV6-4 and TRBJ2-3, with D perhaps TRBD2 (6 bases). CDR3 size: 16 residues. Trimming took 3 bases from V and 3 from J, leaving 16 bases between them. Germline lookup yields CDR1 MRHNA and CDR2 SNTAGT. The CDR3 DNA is TGTGCCAGCAGTGAGGCTTCCGAGGGAGGTACAGATACGCAGTATTTT. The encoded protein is CASSEASEGGTDTQYF.

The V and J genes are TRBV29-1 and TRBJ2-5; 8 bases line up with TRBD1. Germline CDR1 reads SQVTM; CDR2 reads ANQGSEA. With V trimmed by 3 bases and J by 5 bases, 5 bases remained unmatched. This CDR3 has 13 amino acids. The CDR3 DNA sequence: TGCAGCGTTGACAGGACAGGGCTCGAGACCCAGTACTTC. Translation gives CSVDRTGLETQYF.

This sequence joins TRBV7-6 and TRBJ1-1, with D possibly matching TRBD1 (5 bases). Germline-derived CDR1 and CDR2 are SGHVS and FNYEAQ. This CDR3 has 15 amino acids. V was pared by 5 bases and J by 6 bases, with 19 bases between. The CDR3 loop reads CASSPIGGAGAEAFF. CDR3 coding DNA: TGTGCCAGCAGCCCCATAGGCGGTGCGGGGGCTGAAGCTTTCTTT.

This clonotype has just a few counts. The CDR3 loop is CATGDRGREQYF. The DNA of the CDR3 is TGTGCCACCGGCGACAGGGGGCGAGAGCAGTACTTC. The chain recombines TRBV19 with TRBJ2-7, with 10 bases identical to TRBD1. Trimming cost V 10 bases and J 7 bases; bases outside gene matches: 7. CDR1 is LNHDA, CDR2 SQIVND, per germline (reference sequence). The CDR3 extends over 12 amino acids.

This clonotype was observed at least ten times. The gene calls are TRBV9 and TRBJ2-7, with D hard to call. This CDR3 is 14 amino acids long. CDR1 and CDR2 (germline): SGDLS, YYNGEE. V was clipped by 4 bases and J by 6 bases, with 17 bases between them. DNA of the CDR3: TGTGCCAGCAGCCCTTCAGCCCTTTCGGGCGAGCAGTACTTC. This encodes CASSPSALSGEQYF.

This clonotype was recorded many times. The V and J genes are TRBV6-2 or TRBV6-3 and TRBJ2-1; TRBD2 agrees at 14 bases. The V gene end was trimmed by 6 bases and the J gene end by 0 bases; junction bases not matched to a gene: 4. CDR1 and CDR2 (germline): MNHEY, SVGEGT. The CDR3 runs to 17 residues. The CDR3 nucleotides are TGTGCCAGCAGCCCCGGGACTAGCGGGAGCTCCTACAATGAGCAGTTCTTC. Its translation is CASSPGTSGSSYNEQFF.

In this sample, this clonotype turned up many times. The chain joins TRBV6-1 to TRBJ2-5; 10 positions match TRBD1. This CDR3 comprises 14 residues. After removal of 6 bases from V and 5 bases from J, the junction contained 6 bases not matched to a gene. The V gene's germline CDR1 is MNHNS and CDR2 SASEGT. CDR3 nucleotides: TGTGCCAGCAGGGGACAGGGGTCTGGGGAGACCCAGTACTTC. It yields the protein CASRGQGSGETQYF.

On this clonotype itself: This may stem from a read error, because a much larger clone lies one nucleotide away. The DNA of the CDR3 is TGTGCCTGGGTTACCGACGTTGGACTATCGGGAGTAGATCGGTACGAGCAGTACTTC. Amino acids: CAWVTDVGLSGVDRYEQYF. The genes are TRBV30 and TRBJ2-7; perhaps TRBD2 as D (6 bases). V lost 5 bases, J lost 4 bases, and 33 bases lay in between. The germline V gene encodes CDR1 GTSNPN and CDR2 SVGIG (reference sequence). The CDR3 is 19 residues long.

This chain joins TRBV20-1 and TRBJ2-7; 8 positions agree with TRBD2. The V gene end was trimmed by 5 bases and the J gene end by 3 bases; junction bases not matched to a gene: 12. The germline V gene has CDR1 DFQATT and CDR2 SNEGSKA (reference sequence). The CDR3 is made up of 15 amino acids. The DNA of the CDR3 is TGCAGTGCTGGGCTATCGGGACTAGGTTACTACGAGCAGTACTTC. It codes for CSAGLSGLGYYEQYF.

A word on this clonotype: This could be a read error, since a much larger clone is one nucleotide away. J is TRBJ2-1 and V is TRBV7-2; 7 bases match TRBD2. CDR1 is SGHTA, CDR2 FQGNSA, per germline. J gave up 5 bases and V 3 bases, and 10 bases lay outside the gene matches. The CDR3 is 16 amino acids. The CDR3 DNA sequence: TGTGCCAGCAGCTTTACTTCTGGGACTACAGACAATGAGCAGTTCTTC. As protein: CASSFTSGTTDNEQFF.

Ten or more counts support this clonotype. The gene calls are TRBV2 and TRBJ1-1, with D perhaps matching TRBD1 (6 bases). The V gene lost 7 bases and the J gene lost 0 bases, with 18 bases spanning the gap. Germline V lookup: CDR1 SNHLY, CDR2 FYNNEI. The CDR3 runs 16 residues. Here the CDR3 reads CASTDSTGAMNTEAFF. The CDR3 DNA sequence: TGTGCCAGCACGGACAGCACGGGGGCTATGAACACTGAAGCTTTCTTT.

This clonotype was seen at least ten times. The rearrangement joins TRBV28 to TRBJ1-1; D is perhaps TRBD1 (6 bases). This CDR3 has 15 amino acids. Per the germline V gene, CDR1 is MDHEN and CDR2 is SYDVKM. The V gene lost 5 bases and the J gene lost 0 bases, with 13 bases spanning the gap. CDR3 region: CASSNTQGMNTEAFF. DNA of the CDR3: TGTGCCAGCAGTAACACGCAGGGGATGAACACTGAAGCTTTCTTT. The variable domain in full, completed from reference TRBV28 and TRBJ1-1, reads DVKVTQSSRYLVKRTGEKVFLECVQDMDHENMFWYRQDPGLGLRLIYFSYDVKMKEKGDIPEGYSVSREKKERFSLILESASTNQTSMYLCASSNTQGMNTEAFFGQGTRLTVV.

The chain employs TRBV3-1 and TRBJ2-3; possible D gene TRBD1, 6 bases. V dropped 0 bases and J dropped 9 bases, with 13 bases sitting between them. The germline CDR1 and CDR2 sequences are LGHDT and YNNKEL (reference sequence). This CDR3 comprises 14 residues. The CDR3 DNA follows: TGTGCCAGCAGCCAAGATCCCGGACAGACGACGCAGTATTTT. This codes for CASSQDPGQTTQYF.

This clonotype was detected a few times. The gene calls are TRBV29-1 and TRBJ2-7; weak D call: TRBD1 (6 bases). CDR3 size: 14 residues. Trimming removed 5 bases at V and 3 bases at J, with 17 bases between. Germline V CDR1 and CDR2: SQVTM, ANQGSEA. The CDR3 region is CSVSLPTGFYEQYF. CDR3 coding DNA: TGCAGCGTTTCTCTCCCCACAGGGTTCTACGAGCAGTACTTC.

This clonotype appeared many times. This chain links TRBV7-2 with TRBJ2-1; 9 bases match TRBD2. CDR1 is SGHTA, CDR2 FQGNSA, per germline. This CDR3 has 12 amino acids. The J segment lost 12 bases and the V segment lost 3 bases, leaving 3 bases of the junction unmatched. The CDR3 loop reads CASSFQAGGQFF. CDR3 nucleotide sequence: TGTGCCAGCAGCTTCCAAGCGGGAGGGCAGTTCTTC. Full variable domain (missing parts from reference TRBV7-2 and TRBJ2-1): GAGVSQSPSNKVTEKGKDVELRCDPISGHTALYWYRQSLGQGLEFLIYFQGNSAPDKSGLPSDRFSAERTGGSVSTLTIQRTQQEDSAVYLCASSFQAGGQFFGPGTRLTVL.

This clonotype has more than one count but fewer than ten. CDR3 DNA sequence: TGTGCCAGCAGTGAAGCTGAGGTTCAGCCCCAGCATTTT. Its translation: CASSEAEVQPQHF. The chain uses TRBV6-1 and TRBJ1-5; D not certain. CDR3 length: 13 amino acids. V was clipped by 0 bases and J by 6 bases, with 6 bases between them. Germline CDR1 and CDR2: MNHNS and SASEGT.

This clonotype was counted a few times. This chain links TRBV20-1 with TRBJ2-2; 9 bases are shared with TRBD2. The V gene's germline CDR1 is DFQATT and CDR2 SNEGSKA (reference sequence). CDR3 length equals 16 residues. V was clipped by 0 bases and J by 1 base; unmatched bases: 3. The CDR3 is CSARDELAGNTGELFF. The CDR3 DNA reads TGCAGTGCTAGAGATGAACTAGCGGGGAACACCGGGGAGCTGTTTTTT.

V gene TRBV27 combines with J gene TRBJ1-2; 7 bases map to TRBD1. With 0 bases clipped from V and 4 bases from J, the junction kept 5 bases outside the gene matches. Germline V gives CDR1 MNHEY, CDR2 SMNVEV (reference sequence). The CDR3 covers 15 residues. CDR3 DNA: TGTGCCAGCAGTTTATCAAACAGGGGAGGCTATGGCTACACCTTC. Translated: CASSLSNRGGYGYTF.

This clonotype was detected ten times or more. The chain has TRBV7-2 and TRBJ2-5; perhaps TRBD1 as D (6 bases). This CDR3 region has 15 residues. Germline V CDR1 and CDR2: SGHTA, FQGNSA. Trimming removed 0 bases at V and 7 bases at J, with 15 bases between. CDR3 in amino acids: CASSLAGARVGTQYF. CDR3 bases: TGTGCCAGCAGCTTAGCGGGGGCCAGGGTCGGGACCCAGTACTTC.

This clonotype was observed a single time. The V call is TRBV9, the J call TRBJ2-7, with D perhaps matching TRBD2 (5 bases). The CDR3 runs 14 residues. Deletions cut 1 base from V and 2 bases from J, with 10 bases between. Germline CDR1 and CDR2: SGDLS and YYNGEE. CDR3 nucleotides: TGTGCCAGCAGCGTATCTAGCCGAACCTACGAGCAGTACTTC. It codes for CASSVSSRTYEQYF.

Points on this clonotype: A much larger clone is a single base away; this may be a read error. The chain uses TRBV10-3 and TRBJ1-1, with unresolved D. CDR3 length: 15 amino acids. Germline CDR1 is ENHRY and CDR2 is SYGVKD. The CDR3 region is CAISERPNPNTETFF. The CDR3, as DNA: TGTGCCATCAGTGAACGGCCTAATCCGAACACTGAAACTTTCTTT.

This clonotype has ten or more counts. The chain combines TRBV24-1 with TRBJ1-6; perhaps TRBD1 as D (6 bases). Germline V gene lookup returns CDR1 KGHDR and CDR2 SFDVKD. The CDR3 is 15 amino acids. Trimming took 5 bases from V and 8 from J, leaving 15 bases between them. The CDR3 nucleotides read TGTGCCACCAGTGTAGAGGACAGATTTGATTCACCCCTCCACTTT. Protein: CATSVEDRFDSPLHF.

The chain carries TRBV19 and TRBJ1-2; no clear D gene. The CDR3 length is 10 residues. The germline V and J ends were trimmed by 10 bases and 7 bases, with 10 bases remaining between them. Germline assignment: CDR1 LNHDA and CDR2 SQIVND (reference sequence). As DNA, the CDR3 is TGTGCCACCCGGGATGCTGGCTACACCTTC. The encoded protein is CATRDAGYTF.

CDR3 coding DNA: TGCGCCAGCAGCCAAGAATTCTCCCGGACCCCCTACGAGCAGTACTTC. Amino acid sequence: CASSQEFSRTPYEQYF. This chain joins TRBV4-1 and TRBJ2-7; D is unresolved. The ends were cut back, 0 bases at V and 2 bases at J, with 14 bases in the middle. Germline CDR1 MGHRA, CDR2 YSYEKL. This CDR3 has 16 amino acids.

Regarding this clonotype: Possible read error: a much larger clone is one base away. CDR3 sequence (DNA): TGTGCCAGCAGTGCTACCTCCGGGATAGGGGGTTTAAGCACTGAAGCTTTCTTT. Its translation: CASSATSGIGGLSTEAFF. The gene calls are TRBV28 and TRBJ1-1; weak D call: TRBD1 (6 bases). Germline CDR1 reads MDHEN; CDR2 reads SYDVKM. The V end was cut by 5 bases, the J end by 4 bases, with 26 bases between. The CDR3 covers 18 residues.

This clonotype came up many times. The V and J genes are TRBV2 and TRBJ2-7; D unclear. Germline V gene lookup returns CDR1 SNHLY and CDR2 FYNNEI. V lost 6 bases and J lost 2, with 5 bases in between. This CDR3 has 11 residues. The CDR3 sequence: CASSPAYEQYF. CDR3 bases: TGTGCCAGCAGCCCAGCCTACGAGCAGTACTTC.

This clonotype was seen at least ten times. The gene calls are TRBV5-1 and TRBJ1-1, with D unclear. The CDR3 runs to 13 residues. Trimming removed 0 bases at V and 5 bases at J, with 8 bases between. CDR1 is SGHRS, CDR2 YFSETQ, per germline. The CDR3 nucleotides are TGCGCCAGCAGCTTGGATGGGAGGACTGAAGCTTTCTTT. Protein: CASSLDGRTEAFF. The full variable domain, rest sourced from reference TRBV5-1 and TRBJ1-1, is KAGVTQTPRYLIKTRGQQVTLSCSPISGHRSVSWYQQTPGQGLQFLFEYFSETQRNKGNFPGRFSGRQFSNSRSEMNVSTLELGDSALYLCASSLDGRTEAFFGQGTRLTVV.

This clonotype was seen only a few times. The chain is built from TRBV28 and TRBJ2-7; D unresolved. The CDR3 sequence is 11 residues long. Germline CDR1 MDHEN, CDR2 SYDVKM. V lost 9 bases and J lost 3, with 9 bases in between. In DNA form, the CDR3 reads TGTGCCAGTGAGATGGACTACGAGCAGTACTTC. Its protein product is CASEMDYEQYF.